These 3 T cell receptor beta chains came from one sample sequenced in a study of blood T cell repertoires in COVID-19. Clones were read by immunoSEQ multiplex PCR, and TCRdb kept only the in-frame ones, dropping some. This repertoire shows over 40,000 clones, just over 85% found once; its top ten account for under 3%. The material sequenced was peripheral blood. These TCRs come from a woman of 80 years or more with acute or convalescent COVID-19.

Of note for this clone: A much bigger clone sits one base away, suggesting this may be a read error. The chain links TRBV12-3 or TRBV12-4 to TRBJ1-5; no clear D gene. This CDR3 spans 13 amino acids. Trimming took off 3 bases at V and 1 base at J, with 4 bases between the two ends. CDR3 nucleotide sequence: TGTGCCAGCAGTTTTGGCAGCAATCAGCCCCAGCATTTT. Amino acids: CASSFGSNQPQHF.

The CDR3 region has the DNA TGTGCCAGCTCACCACCGAGCGGGGATGAGACCCAGTACTTC. It encodes CASSPPSGDETQYF. This chain connects TRBV18 to TRBJ2-5; 7 nucleotides align to TRBD2. With 0 bases clipped from V and 5 bases from J, the junction kept 3 bases outside the gene matches. The CDR3 sequence is 14 residues long. Germline V gene lookup returns CDR1 KGHSH and CDR2 LQKENI.

This clone was seen just once. J is TRBJ1-2 and V is TRBV5-4; D unresolved. The ends were cut back, 2 bases at V and 0 bases at J, with 8 bases in the middle. The CDR3 has 14 residues. CDR1 and CDR2 (germline): SGHNT, YYREEE (reference sequence). CDR3 region: CASSFQVSNYGYTF. The CDR3 region has the DNA TGTGCCAGCAGCTTTCAGGTTTCTAACTATGGCTACACCTTC.